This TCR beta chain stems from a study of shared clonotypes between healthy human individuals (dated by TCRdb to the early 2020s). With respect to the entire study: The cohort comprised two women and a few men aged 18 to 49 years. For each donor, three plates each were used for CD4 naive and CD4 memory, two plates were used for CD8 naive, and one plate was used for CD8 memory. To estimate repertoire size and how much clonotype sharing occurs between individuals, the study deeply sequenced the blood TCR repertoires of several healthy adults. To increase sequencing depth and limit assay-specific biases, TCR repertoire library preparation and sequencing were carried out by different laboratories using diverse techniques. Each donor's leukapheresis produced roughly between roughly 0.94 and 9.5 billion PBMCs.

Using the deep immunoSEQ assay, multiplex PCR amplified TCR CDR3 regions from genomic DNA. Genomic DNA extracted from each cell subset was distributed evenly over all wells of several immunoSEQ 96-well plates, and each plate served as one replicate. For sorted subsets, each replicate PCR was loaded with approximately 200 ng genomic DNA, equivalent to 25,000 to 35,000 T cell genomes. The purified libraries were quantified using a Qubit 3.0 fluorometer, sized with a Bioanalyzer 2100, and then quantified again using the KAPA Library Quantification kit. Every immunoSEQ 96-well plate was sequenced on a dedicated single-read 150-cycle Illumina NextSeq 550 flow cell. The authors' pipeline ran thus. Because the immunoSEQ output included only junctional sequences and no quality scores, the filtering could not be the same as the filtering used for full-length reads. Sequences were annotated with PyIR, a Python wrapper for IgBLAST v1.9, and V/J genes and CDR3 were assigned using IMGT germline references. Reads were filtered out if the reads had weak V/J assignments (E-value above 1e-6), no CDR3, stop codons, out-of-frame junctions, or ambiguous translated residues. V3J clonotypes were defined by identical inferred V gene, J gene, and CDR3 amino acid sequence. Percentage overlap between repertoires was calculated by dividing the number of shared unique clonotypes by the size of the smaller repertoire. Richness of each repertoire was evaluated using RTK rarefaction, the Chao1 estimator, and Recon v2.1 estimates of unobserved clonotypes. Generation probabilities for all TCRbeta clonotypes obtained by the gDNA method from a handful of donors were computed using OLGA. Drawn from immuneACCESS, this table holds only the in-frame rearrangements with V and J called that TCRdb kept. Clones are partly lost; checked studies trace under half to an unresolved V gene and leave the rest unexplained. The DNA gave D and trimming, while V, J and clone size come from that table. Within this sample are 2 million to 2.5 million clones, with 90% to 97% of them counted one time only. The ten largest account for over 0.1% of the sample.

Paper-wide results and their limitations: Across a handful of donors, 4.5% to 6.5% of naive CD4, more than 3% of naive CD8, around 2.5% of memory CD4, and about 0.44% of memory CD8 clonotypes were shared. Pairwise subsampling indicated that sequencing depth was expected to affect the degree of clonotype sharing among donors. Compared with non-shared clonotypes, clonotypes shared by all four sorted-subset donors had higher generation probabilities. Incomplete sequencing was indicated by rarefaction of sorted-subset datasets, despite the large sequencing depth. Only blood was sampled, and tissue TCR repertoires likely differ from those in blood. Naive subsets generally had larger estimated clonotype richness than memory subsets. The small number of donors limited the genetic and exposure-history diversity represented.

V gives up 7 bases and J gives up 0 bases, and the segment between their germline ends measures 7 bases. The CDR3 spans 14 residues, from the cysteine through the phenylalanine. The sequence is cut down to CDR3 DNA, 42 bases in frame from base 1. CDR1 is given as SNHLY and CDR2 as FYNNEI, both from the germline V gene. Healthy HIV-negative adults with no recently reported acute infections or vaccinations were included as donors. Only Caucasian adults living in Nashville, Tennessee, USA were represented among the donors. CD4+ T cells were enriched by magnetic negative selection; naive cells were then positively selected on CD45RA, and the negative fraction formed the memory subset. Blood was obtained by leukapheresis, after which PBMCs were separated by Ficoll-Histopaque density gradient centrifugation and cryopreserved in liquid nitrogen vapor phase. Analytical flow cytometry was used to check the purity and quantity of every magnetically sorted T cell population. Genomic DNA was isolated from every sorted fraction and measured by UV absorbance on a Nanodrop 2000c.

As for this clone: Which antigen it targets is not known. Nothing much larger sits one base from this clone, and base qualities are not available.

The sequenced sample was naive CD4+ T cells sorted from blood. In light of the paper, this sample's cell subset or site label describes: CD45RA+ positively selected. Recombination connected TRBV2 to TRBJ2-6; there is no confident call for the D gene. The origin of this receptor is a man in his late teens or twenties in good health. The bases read TGTGCCAGCACAGGAAACTCTGGGGCCAACGTCCTGACTTTC. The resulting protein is CASTGNSGANVLTF. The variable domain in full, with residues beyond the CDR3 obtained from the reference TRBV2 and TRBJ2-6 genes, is EPEVTQTPSHQVTQMGQEVILRCVPISNHLYFYWYRQILGQKVEFLVSFYNNEISEKSEIFDDQFSVERPDGSNFTLKIRSTKLEDSAMYFCASTGNSGANVLTFGAGSRLTVL.